The next 5 T cell receptor beta chains were all read from a single sample in a study of blood T cell repertoires in COVID-19. Assay: immunoSEQ multiplex PCR; the TCRdb copy retains only in-frame clones and omits some. The sample has over 250,000 clones; approximately 90% are singletons. Material: peripheral blood. Every receptor here comes from a woman aged 55-70 years with acute or convalescent COVID-19.

This clone was detected once. The rearrangement joins TRBV21-1 to TRBJ2-2; the D call in the table, TRBD1, was not verified against the DNA. TRBV21-1 is given as a pseudogene. The CDR3 has 18 residues. CDR3 DNA sequence: TGTGCCAGCAGCAAAGTGTTTCGACCTTTGGGCCCCACCGGGGAGCTGTTTTTT. Protein sequence: CASSKVFRPLGPTGELFF.

The chain has TRBV30 and TRBJ1-2, with a weak D call TRBD1 (5 bases). The CDR3 has 16 residues. With 0 bases removed from V and 2 bases from J, the gap between germline ends came to 16 bases. Germline CDR1 and CDR2: GTSNPN and SVGIG (reference sequence). The CDR3 region has the DNA TGTGCCTGGAGTGTGAATGGGACTGATCTAAACTATGGCTACACCTTC. This encodes CAWSVNGTDLNYGYTF.

Comment on this clone: Because the CDR3's place on the DNA is in doubt, the DNA is left out and the CDR3 is given as listed by TCRdb. V gene TRBV21-1 combines with J gene TRBJ2-5; the table calls TRBD2, which could not be checked here. TRBV21-1 is a documented pseudogene. With termini counted, the CDR3 has 24 amino acids. CDR3 amino acids: CASSKRVGVGAGAYDGGREETQYF.

V and J are TRBV9 and TRBJ2-5; the D gene is possibly TRBD1 (5 bases). From germline, CDR1 is SGDLS and CDR2 YYNGEE. The CDR3 is 15 residues long. The V and J ends lost 3 bases and 4 bases respectively, with 16 bases between them. The CDR3 DNA sequence: TGTGCCAGCAGCGCCGTAGGGGTTGACGGAGAGACCCAGTACTTC. It translates to CASSAVGVDGETQYF. The entire variable domain, with the rest obtained from reference TRBV9 and TRBJ2-5, is as follows: DSGVTQTPKHLITATGQRVTLRCSPRSGDLSVYWYQQSLDQGLQFLIQYYNGEERAKGNILERFSAQQFPDLHSELNLSSLELGDSALYFCASSAVGVDGETQYFGPGTRLLVL.

V and J are TRBV3-1 (or the pseudogene TRBV3-2) and TRBJ2-2, with D possibly matching TRBD2 (5 bases). Germline loops: CDR1 LGHDT, CDR2 YNNKEL (reference sequence). There are 15 residues in the CDR3. V lost 1 base, J lost 6 bases, and 12 bases lay in between. CDR3 bases: TGTGCCAGCAGCCAAGTGACGGGGTACGCCGGGGAGCTGTTTTTT. Translation gives CASSQVTGYAGELFF.